This T cell receptor (beta chain) was sequenced for a study of vaccination effects on CD4 cells after COVID-19. Across the study: Each participant was administered two doses of either the BNT162b2 or the mRNA-1273 vaccine.

This table comes from immunoSEQ multiplex PCR, and its TCRdb copy is limited to in-frame clones, with some not included. The sample lists more than 45,000 clones, approximately 73% occurring once. Using viral peptide pools, the ViraFEST assay grew out antigen-specific CD4+ T cells prior to sequencing. Investigators separated out CD4+ T cells once approximately 9 days of culture had passed. It was between March and December 2020 that the person had a SARS-CoV-2 infection confirmed by PCR. Some 2.1 million PBMC per well received about 10 IU/ml IL-2 and 8 to 10 ug/ml peptides in culture. With an HIV-1 Nef peptide pool, the negative control culture was set up. On both days 3 and 7, half of the culture medium was replaced with IL-2 medium. CDR1 is SGHRS, CDR2 YFSETQ, per germline. Unmatched junction bases numbered 6, after V lost 4 bases and J lost 5 bases. The CDR3 totals 15 residues. This clone was seen more than once but under ten times. Its specificity is not known.

This chain links TRBV5-1 with TRBJ2-1, with TRBD2 matching 10 bases. This receptor was obtained from a human donor who had a prior SARS-CoV-2 infection. The sample here was CD4+ T cells from PBMCs cultured with HIV peptides, taken before COVID-19 vaccination. Noted subset: HIV-1 Nef peptide pool negative control/reference culture. DNA for the CDR3: TGCGCCAGCAGCCCGGGACTAGCGATTAACAATGAGCAGTTCTTC. Protein: CASSPGLAINNEQFF.